The 3 T cell receptor beta chains given below trace back to one sample, sequenced in a study of immune evolution from preneoplasia to lung adenocarcinoma. The assay was immunoSEQ multiplex PCR, and TCRdb's table has in-frame clones only and misses some. The sample has about 1,100 clones; about 82% are singletons. The sequencing sample was made of FFPE tissue from an adenomatous hyperplasia lung lesion. As to subset: atypical adenomatous hyperplasia (AAH), lung preneoplasia. These receptors came from a person aged 55-85 years with lung adenocarcinoma.

As for this clone: Other DNA sequences in the same sample also yield this CDR3. The rearrangement links TRBV5-1 to TRBJ1-2; D gene unclear. Trimming shortened V by 0 bases and J by 8 bases, and 11 bases separated the two germline ends. CDR1 SGHRS and CDR2 YFSETQ come from the germline V gene. The CDR3 contains 13 residues. The CDR3 is CASSLASGEGYTF. CDR3 nucleotide sequence: TGCGCCAGCAGCTTGGCCAGCGGGGAGGGCTACACCTTC. The full variable domain, its missing parts supplied by reference TRBV5-1 and TRBJ1-2, is KAGVTQTPRYLIKTRGQQVTLSCSPISGHRSVSWYQQTPGQGLQFLFEYFSETQRNKGNFPGRFSGRQFSNSRSEMNVSTLELGDSALYLCASSLASGEGYTFGSGTRLTVV.

The J gene is TRBJ1-4, the V gene TRBV4-1; maybe TRBD1 (6 bases). The germline CDR1 and CDR2 sequences are MGHRA and YSYEKL. V was cut by 1 base and J by 9 bases, with 12 bases left in between. The CDR3 covers 14 residues. CDR3 in amino acids: CASSQGTGGQKLFF. The CDR3 nucleotides read TGCGCCAGCAGCCAAGGCACCGGGGGGCAAAAACTGTTTTTT.

Points on this clone: An end of the junction differs from the germline gene, which may be a read error. The V gene is TRBV7-7, the J gene TRBJ2-3, with 8 bases identical to TRBD2. This CDR3 has 14 amino acids. Germline V lookup: CDR1 SSHAT, CDR2 FNYEAQ (reference sequence). The CDR3 protein is CASSPDGRGDTQYF. The CDR3 nucleotides are TGTGCTAGCAGCCCAGACGGGAGGGGAGATACGCAGTATTTT.